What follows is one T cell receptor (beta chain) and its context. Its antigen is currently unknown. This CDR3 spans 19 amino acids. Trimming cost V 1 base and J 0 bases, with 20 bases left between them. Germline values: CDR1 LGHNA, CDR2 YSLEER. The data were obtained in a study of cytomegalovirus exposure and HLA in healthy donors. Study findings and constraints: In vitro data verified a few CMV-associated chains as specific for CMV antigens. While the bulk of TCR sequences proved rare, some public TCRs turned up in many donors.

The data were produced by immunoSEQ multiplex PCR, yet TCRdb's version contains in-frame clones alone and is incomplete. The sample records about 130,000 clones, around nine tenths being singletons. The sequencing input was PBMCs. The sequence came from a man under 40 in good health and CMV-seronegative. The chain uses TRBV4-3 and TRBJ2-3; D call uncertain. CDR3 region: CASSQGVNAGLRSTDTQYF. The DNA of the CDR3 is TGCGCCAGCAGCCAAGGAGTGAATGCCGGTCTTCGTAGCACAGATACGCAGTATTTT.